The 20 T cell receptor beta chains presented below share a single source sample, sequenced in a study of OX40 agonist ivuxolimab in advanced cancers. Measured with immunoSEQ multiplex PCR; TCRdb has only the in-frame clones, and not every one. The data hold 55,000 to 70,000 clones, with 75% to 90% observed a single time. The sample here was CD4+ or CD8+ T cells sorted from blood, taken in a trial of the OX40 agonist ivuxolimab. These receptors were taken from an adult with an advanced solid tumor such as melanoma, head and neck, liver or kidney cancer.

The genes are TRBV7-2 and TRBJ2-5; a possible D gene is TRBD2 (6 bases). The end of the DNA aligns better with TRBJ2-7, so the J call may be wrong. Germline-derived CDR1 and CDR2 are SGHTA and FQGNSA. This CDR3 spans 15 amino acids. The CDR3 protein is CASSLGGIGSYEQYF. The CDR3 coding sequence is TGTGCCAGCAGCCTAGGCGGGATAGGGTCCTACGAGCAGTACTTC.

J is TRBJ2-7 and V is TRBV19; 10 bases are a match to TRBD2. From germline, CDR1 is LNHDA and CDR2 SQIVND (reference sequence). V shed 5 bases, J shed 1 base, and the junction held 8 bases outside the gene matches. The CDR3 sequence is 16 residues long. The CDR3, as DNA: TGTGCCAGTAGTGAACCCGGGACTAGCGTGTCCTACGAGCAGTACTTC. Its translation: CASSEPGTSVSYEQYF.

V gene TRBV6-1 combines with J gene TRBJ1-2, with a tentative D call TRBD1 (6 bases). V lost 10 bases, J lost 3 bases, and 21 bases lay in between. Germline CDR1 MNHNS, CDR2 SASEGT. This CDR3 is built from 15 residues. The CDR3 DNA is TGTGCCACCACCAGTCGGGGGGACAAATACTATGGCTACACCTTC. Its protein is CATTSRGDKYYGYTF.

This chain uses TRBV19 with TRBJ1-2; D is perhaps TRBD1 (5 bases). This CDR3 is 14 amino acids long. Germline V gene data show CDR1 as LNHDA and CDR2 as SQIVND (reference sequence). Trimming removed 3 bases at V and 9 bases at J, with 17 bases between. CDR3 amino acids: CASSIRNDRNSYTF. The CDR3 coding sequence is TGTGCCAGTAGTATTAGGAACGACAGAAACAGCTACACCTTC.

This chain links TRBV28 with TRBJ1-3; D gene uncertain. Trimming removed 6 bases from V and 0 bases from J, with 9 bases in between. The germline V gene has CDR1 MDHEN and CDR2 SYDVKM. The CDR3 is made up of 14 amino acids. This chain's CDR3 is CASSDVSSGNTIYF. CDR3 nucleotide sequence: TGTGCCAGCAGCGACGTAAGCTCTGGAAACACCATATATTTT.

The chain carries TRBV2 and TRBJ2-5; 10 bases map to TRBD1. This CDR3 contains 13 residues. V lost 8 bases, J lost 4 bases, and 4 bases stayed unmatched. Per the germline V gene, CDR1 is SNHLY and CDR2 is FYNNEI. The CDR3 loop is CASLDRGRETQYF. CDR3 in DNA: TGTGCCAGCCTAGACAGGGGGCGAGAGACCCAGTACTTC. Supplemented by reference TRBV2 and TRBJ2-5, the full variable domain reads EPEVTQTPSHQVTQMGQEVILRCVPISNHLYFYWYRQILGQKVEFLVSFYNNEISEKSEIFDDQFSVERPDGSNFTLKIRSTKLEDSAMYFCASLDRGRETQYFGPGTRLLVL.

This clone was observed a handful of times. CDR3 nucleotide sequence: TGTGCCACCAGCAGTGGGGGGACTAGCGGAGGAGAGACCCAGTACTTC. This codes for CATSSGGTSGGETQYF. V gene TRBV15 combines with J gene TRBJ2-5, with 11 bases matching TRBD2. CDR1 is LNHNV, CDR2 YYDKDF, per germline (reference sequence). This CDR3 has 16 residues. Germline trimming cut 3 bases from V and 4 bases from J; bases unmatched to any gene: 7.

This clone has a single count. This chain links TRBV7-2 with TRBJ2-2; maybe TRBD2 (5 bases). The CDR3 spans 14 residues. V lost 5 bases to trimming and J lost 0 bases, with 7 bases between them. CDR1 is SGHTA and CDR2 is FQGNSA in the germline V gene. CDR3 residues: CASSPLANTGELFF. The CDR3 nucleotides read TGTGCCAGCAGCCCACTAGCGAACACCGGGGAGCTGTTTTTT.

This chain joins TRBV28 and TRBJ1-4; 12 nucleotides agree with TRBD1. Per the germline V gene, CDR1 is MDHEN and CDR2 is SYDVKM. The CDR3 sequence is 14 residues long. The V gene end was trimmed by 5 bases and the J gene end by 7 bases; junction bases not matched to a gene: 2. The DNA of the CDR3 is TGTGCCAGCAGTCGGGACAGGGGGCCTGAAAAACTGTTTTTT. Protein sequence: CASSRDRGPEKLFF. Full variable domain (remainder filled in from reference TRBV28 and TRBJ1-4): DVKVTQSSRYLVKRTGEKVFLECVQDMDHENMFWYRQDPGLGLRLIYFSYDVKMKEKGDIPEGYSVSREKKERFSLILESASTNQTSMYLCASSRDRGPEKLFFGSGTQLSVL.

This clone was detected once. The J gene is TRBJ1-1, the V gene TRBV6-5; D is possibly TRBD1 (5 bases). V was pared by 6 bases and J by 1 base, with 6 bases between. CDR1 is MNHEY and CDR2 is SVGAGI in the germline V gene. CDR3 size: 12 residues. DNA of the CDR3: TGTGCCAGCAGAGGGACGAACACTGAAGCTTTCTTT. This gives the protein CASRGTNTEAFF.

This chain uses TRBV14 with TRBJ1-4; no firm D call. Germline loops: CDR1 SGHDN, CDR2 FVKESK. The CDR3 contains 15 residues. Trimming removed 0 bases from V and 8 bases from J, with 13 bases in between. The CDR3 DNA reads as TGTGCCAGCAGCCAAGATCTACAGCGGAACGAAAAACTGTTTTTT. Translating it yields CASSQDLQRNEKLFF.

CDR3 bases: TGTGCCAGCAGCTCGACTACGACTAGCGGGAGGGCCCGGGAGCAGTACTTC. It yields the protein CASSSTTTSGRAREQYF. The rearrangement uses TRBV5-4 and TRBJ2-7; 14 positions agree with TRBD2. Germline V CDR1 and CDR2: SGHNT, YYREEE (reference sequence). CDR3 length: 17 amino acids. Unmatched junction bases numbered 12, after V lost 3 bases and J lost 7 bases.

Concerning this clone: This sample also contains other DNA sequences that code for the same CDR3. V and J are TRBV30 and TRBJ1-3, with D unresolved. The CDR3 is 14 residues long. V lost 8 bases to trimming and J lost 0 bases, with 14 bases between them. CDR1 and CDR2 from the germline V gene are GTSNPN and SVGIG (reference sequence). This CDR3 reads CAGSRRASGNTIYF. CDR3 sequence (DNA): TGTGCCGGGTCCAGGAGGGCCTCTGGAAACACCATATATTTT.

This clone was counted between two and nine times. The chain has TRBV7-2 and TRBJ1-6; D not resolved. The germline V gene encodes CDR1 SGHTA and CDR2 FQGNSA. This CDR3 has 13 residues. V shed 4 bases and J shed 10 bases, with 11 bases lying between them. CDR3 region: CASSSFPPSPLHF. The DNA of the CDR3 is TGTGCCAGCAGCTCCTTCCCCCCATCACCCCTCCACTTT.

The chain employs TRBV20-1 and TRBJ2-3; no clear D gene. This CDR3 has 10 residues. Germline CDR1 is DFQATT and CDR2 is SNEGSKA (reference sequence). Trimming shortened V by 5 bases and J by 4 bases, and 4 bases separated the two germline ends. This CDR3 is CSAWADTQYF. In nucleotides, the CDR3 is TGCAGTGCTTGGGCAGATACGCAGTATTTT.

The chain joins TRBV28 to TRBJ2-1, with a possible D match to TRBD2 (6 bases). The CDR3 extends over 15 amino acids. Germline V gene data show CDR1 as MDHEN and CDR2 as SYDVKM. V lost 6 bases and J 0 bases, leaving 12 bases between the germline ends. The CDR3 sequence is CASSLAPSSYNEQFF. In nucleotides, the CDR3 is TGTGCCAGCAGCCTAGCGCCGAGCTCCTACAATGAGCAGTTCTTC.

This clone has just a few counts. The genes are TRBV19 and TRBJ2-1; D might be TRBD1 (7 bases). Per the germline V gene, CDR1 is LNHDA and CDR2 is SQIVND (reference sequence). CDR3 length equals 16 residues. Trimming stripped 5 bases from V and 5 bases from J, with 19 bases between. The CDR3 loop is CASSPRRRGHHNEQFF. Here the CDR3 DNA reads TGTGCCAGTAGTCCCCGGCGGAGGGGGCACCACAATGAGCAGTTCTTC.

The chain has TRBV30 and TRBJ2-4; D perhaps matches TRBD1 (6 bases). The CDR3 covers 17 residues. Trimming removed 4 bases at V and 0 bases at J, with 19 bases between. CDR1 is GTSNPN and CDR2 is SVGIG in the germline V gene (reference sequence). The chain's CDR3 is CAWKGQGITIAKNIQYF. CDR3 coding DNA: TGTGCCTGGAAGGGGCAGGGGATAACTATAGCCAAAAACATTCAGTACTTC.

V gene TRBV2 combines with J gene TRBJ1-5, with unresolved D. The CDR3 has 13 residues. Germline-derived CDR1 and CDR2 are SNHLY and FYNNEI. Deletions cut 2 bases from V and 6 bases from J, with 8 bases between. The DNA for the CDR3 is TGTGCCAGCAGTGAATTCAGGAGTCAGCCCCAGCATTTT. Its protein product is CASSEFRSQPQHF.

V usage is TRBV10-2 and J usage is TRBJ2-7, with D possibly being TRBD1 (6 bases). The V end lost 7 bases, the J end lost 0 bases, and 10 bases lay between the germline ends. The germline V gene has CDR1 WSHSY and CDR2 SAAADI. The CDR3 is 13 residues long. CDR3 loop: CASKVTGSYEQYF. DNA of the CDR3: TGCGCCAGCAAGGTGACAGGCTCCTACGAGCAGTACTTC.